A selection of T cell receptor beta chains follows, all from one sample in a study of radiotherapy plus CTLA-4 blockade in lung cancer. Method: immunoSEQ multiplex PCR; TCRdb's copy keeps in-frame clones and lacks some. The sample carries more than 75,000 clones, about four fifths recorded once. This specimen consisted of peripheral blood, obtained from a patient treated with radiotherapy plus ipilimumab. These receptor sequences come from a human donor with non-small cell lung cancer that progressed on radiotherapy plus ipilimumab. CDR3s include the opening cysteine and the closing phenylalanine or tryptophan. A D gene is named only where the DNA matches it firmly. The size entry is marked missing in some rows and otherwise reads once, few, many or a size class.

size: -
J: TRBJ1-5
D: TRBD1
V: TRBV6-5
CDR3: CASSRQGWQPQHF
DNA: TGTGCCAGCAGTCGACAGGGGTGGCAGCCCCAGCATTTT

size: -
J: TRBJ1-5
D: -
V: TRBV7-2
CDR3: CASSLVYREGGNQPQHF
DNA: TGTGCCAGCAGCTTAGTTTACCGGGAGGGAGGCAATCAGCCCCAGCATTTT

size: -
J: TRBJ1-2
D: -
V: TRBV20-1
CDR3: CSAWAGDGYTF
DNA: TGCAGTGCCTGGGCGGGGGACGGCTACACCTTC

size: -
J: TRBJ2-1
D: -
V: TRBV6-6
CDR3: CASSYSVLNNEQFF
DNA: TGTGCCAGCAGTTACTCGGTCCTTAACAATGAGCAGTTCTTC

size: few
J: TRBJ1-2
D: -
V: TRBV18
CDR3: CASSPSGLYGYTF
DNA: TGTGCCAGCTCACCATCAGGGTTGTATGGCTACACCTTC

size: -
J: TRBJ2-1
D: TRBD1
V: TRBV5-8
CDR3: CASSVDRGDEQFF
DNA: TGTGCCAGCAGCGTGGACAGGGGGGATGAGCAGTTCTTC

size: -
J: TRBJ2-1
D: TRBD1
V: TRBV11-2
CDR3: CASSLGGQGQFF
DNA: TGTGCCAGCAGCTTAGGGGGACAGGGGCAGTTCTTC

size: -
J: TRBJ1-1
D: -
V: TRBV28
CDR3: CASSLSLQGMNTEAFF
DNA: TGTGCCAGCAGTTTATCCCTCCAGGGAATGAACACTGAAGCTTTCTTT

size: -
J: TRBJ1-1
D: -
V: TRBV19
CDR3: CASSHRGDGEAFF
DNA: TGTGCCAGTAGTCATAGGGGGGACGGTGAAGCTTTCTTT

size: -
J: TRBJ2-4
D: -
V: TRBV7-2
CDR3: CASSLGLAKNIQYF
DNA: TGTGCCAGCAGCTTAGGACTAGCCAAAAACATTCAGTACTTC

size: -
J: TRBJ2-2
D: -
V: TRBV6-5
CDR3: CASSYSRFGNTGELFF
DNA: TGTGCCAGCAGTTACTCGAGGTTTGGGAACACCGGGGAGCTGTTTTTT

size: -
J: TRBJ2-1
D: TRBD2
V: TRBV7-9
CDR3: CASSLSLRGSASNNEQFF
DNA: TGTGCCAGCAGCTTATCCCTTCGCGGGAGCGCGTCCAACAATGAGCAGTTCTTC

size: few
J: TRBJ2-3
D: -
V: TRBV28
CDR3: CASSLTDTQYF
DNA: TGTGCCAGCAGTTTAACAGATACGCAGTATTTT

size: -
J: TRBJ2-1
D: TRBD2
V: TRBV7-2
CDR3: CASSLVRLAGVGEQFF
DNA: TGTGCCAGCAGCTTAGTACGGCTAGCGGGAGTGGGTGAGCAGTTCTTC

size: once
J: TRBJ2-1
D: TRBD2
V: TRBV28
CDR3: CATKSGASGSAYVTEQFF
DNA: TGTGCCACCAAATCGGGGGCTAGCGGGAGCGCTTATGTCACTGAGCAGTTCTTC

size: -
J: TRBJ2-5
D: -
V: TRBV7-2
CDR3: CASSPTYRVGETQYF
DNA: TGTGCCAGCAGCCCCACCTACAGGGTCGGGGAGACCCAGTACTTC

size: few
J: TRBJ2-5
D: -
V: TRBV6-5
CDR3: CASSEEGIRTQYF
DNA: TGTGCCAGCAGTGAGGAGGGTATCCGGACCCAGTACTTC

size: -
J: TRBJ2-7
D: TRBD2
V: TRBV7-2
CDR3: CASSYDTSGSSYEQYF
DNA: TGTGCCAGCAGCTACGATACTAGCGGAAGCTCCTACGAGCAGTACTTC

size: -
J: TRBJ1-5
D: -
V: TRBV21-1
CDR3: CASSKFDGTGSYSNQPQHF
DNA: TGTGCCAGCAGCAAATTCGATGGAACAGGCTCTTATAGCAATCAGCCCCAGCATTTT

size: -
J: TRBJ1-2
D: TRBD1
V: TRBV6-6
CDR3: CASSYPDRVRDGYTF
DNA: TGTGCCAGCAGTTACCCGGACAGGGTCCGAGATGGCTACACCTTC

size: -
J: TRBJ1-3
D: -
V: TRBV5-1
CDR3: CASSPEVAGNSGNTIYF
DNA: TGCGCCAGCAGCCCGGAAGTGGCCGGGAACTCTGGAAACACCATATATTTT

size: -
J: TRBJ2-5
D: -
V: TRBV7-9
CDR3: CASSHRDAQETQYF
DNA: TGTGCCAGCAGCCACCGGGACGCTCAAGAGACCCAGTACTTC

size: -
J: TRBJ2-3
D: -
V: TRBV5-1
CDR3: CAARDSPGDTQYF
DNA: TGCGCCGCCCGGGACTCCCCGGGAGATACGCAGTATTTT

size: -
J: TRBJ2-7
D: -
V: TRBV11-3
CDR3: CASSLEGPTYEQYF
DNA: TGTGCCAGCAGCTTAGAGGGACCCACCTACGAGCAGTACTTC